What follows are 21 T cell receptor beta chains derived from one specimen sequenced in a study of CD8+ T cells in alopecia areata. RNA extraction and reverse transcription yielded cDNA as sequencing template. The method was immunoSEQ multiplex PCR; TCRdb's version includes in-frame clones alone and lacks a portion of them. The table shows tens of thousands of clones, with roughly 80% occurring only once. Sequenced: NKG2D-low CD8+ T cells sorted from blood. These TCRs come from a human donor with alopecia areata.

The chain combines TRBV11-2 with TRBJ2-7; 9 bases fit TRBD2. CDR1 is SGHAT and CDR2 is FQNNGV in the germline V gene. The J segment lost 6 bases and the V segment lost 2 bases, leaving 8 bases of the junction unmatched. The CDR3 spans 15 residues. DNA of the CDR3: TGTGCCAGCAGCTTACTTGCTAGCGGGACCAGCGAGCAGTACTTC. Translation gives CASSLLASGTSEQYF.

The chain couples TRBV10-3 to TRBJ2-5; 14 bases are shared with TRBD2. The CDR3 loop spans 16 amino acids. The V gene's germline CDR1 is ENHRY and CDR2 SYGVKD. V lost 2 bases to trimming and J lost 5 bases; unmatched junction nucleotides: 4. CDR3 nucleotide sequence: TGTGCCATCAGTGAGGGGACTAGCGGGAGAGGGGAGACCCAGTACTTC. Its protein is CAISEGTSGRGETQYF.

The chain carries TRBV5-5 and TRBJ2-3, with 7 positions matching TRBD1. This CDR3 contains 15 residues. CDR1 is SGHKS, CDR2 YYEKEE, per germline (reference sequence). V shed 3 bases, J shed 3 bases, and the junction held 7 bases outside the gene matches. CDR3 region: CASSSGQQGTDTQYF. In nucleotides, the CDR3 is TGTGCCAGCAGCTCGGGACAGCAGGGGACAGATACGCAGTATTTT.

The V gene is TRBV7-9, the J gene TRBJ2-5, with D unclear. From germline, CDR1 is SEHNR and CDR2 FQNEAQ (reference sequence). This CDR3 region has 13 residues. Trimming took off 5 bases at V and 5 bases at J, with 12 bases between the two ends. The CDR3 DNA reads TGTGCCAGCAGCCCCGATGATCAGGAGACCCAGTACTTC. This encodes CASSPDDQETQYF.

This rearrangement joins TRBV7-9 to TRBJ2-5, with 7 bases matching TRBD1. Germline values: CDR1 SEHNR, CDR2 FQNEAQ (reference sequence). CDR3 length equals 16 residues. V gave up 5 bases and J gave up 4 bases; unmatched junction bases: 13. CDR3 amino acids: CASSLSQDRLGETQYF. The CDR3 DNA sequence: TGTGCCAGCAGCCTATCCCAGGACAGGTTAGGAGAGACCCAGTACTTC.

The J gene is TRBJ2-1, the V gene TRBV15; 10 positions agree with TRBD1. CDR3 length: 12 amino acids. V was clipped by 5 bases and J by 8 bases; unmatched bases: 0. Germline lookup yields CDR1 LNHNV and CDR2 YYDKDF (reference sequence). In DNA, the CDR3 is TGTGCCACCAGCGGACAGGGGGATGAGCAGTTCTTC. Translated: CATSGQGDEQFF.

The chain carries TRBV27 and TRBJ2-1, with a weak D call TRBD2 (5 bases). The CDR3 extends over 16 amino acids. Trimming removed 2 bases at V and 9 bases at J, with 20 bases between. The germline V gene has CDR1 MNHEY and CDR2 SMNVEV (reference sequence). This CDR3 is CASSLPSDSHRGEQFF. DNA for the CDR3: TGTGCCAGCAGTTTACCCTCGGACTCCCATCGGGGTGAGCAGTTCTTC.

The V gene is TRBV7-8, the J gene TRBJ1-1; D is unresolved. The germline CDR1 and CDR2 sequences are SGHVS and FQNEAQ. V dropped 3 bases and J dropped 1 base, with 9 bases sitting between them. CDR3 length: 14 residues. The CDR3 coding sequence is TGTGCCAGCAGCTTGACAACGTGGAACACTGAAGCTTTCTTT. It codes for CASSLTTWNTEAFF.

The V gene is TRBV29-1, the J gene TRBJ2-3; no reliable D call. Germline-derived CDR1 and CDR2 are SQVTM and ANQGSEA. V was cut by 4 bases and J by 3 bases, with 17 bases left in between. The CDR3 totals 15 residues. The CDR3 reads CSVGAWPHATDTQYF. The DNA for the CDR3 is TGCAGCGTTGGGGCGTGGCCGCACGCGACAGATACGCAGTATTTT.

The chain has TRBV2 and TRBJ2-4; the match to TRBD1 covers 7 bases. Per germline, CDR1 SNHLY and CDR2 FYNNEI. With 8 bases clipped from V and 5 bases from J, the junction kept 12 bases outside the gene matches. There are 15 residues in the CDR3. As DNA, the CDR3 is TGTGCCAGCGACGACTATCCGGGACAGCAAAACATTCAGTACTTC. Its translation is CASDDYPGQQNIQYF.

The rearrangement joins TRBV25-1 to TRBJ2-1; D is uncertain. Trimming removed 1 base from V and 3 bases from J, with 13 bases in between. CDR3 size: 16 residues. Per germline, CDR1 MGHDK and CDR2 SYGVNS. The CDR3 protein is CASSELVRGDYNEQFF. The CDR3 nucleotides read TGTGCCAGCAGTGAATTGGTTCGTGGGGACTACAATGAGCAGTTCTTC.

The CDR3 DNA is TGTGCCAGCAGCTTGGAGGCGCGGGGGAAGGAGTACGAGCAGTACTTC. Amino acids: CASSLEARGKEYEQYF. The chain carries TRBV5-6 and TRBJ2-7; the match to TRBD2 covers 7 bases. V trimming: 0 bases; J trimming: 4 bases; junction bases outside the gene matches: 10. The V gene's germline CDR1 is SGHDT and CDR2 YYEEEE. This CDR3 is 16 amino acids long. Full variable domain (rest looked up from reference TRBV5-6 and TRBJ2-7): DAGVTQSPTHLIKTRGQQVTLRCSPKSGHDTVSWYQQALGQGPQFIFQYYEEEERQRGNFPDRFSGHQFPNYSSELNVNALLLGDSALYLCASSLEARGKEYEQYFGPGTRLTVT.

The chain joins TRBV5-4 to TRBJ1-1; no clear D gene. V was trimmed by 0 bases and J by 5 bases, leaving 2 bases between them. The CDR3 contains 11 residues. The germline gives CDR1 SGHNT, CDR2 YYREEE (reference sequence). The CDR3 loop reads CASSLGTEAFF. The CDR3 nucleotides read TGTGCCAGCAGCTTGGGAACTGAAGCTTTCTTT.

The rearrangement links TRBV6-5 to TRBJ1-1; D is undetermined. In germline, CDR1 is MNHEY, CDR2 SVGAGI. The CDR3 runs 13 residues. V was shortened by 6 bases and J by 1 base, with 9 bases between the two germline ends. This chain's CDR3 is CASSPRENTEAFF. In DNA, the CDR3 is TGTGCCAGCAGCCCCCGGGAGAACACTGAAGCTTTCTTT.

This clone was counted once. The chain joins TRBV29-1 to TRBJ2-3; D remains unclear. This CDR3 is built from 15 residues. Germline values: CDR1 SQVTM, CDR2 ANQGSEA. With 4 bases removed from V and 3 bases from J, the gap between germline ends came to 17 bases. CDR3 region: CSVGIFGSSTDTQYF. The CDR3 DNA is TGCAGCGTTGGTATATTCGGATCCTCGACAGATACGCAGTATTTT.

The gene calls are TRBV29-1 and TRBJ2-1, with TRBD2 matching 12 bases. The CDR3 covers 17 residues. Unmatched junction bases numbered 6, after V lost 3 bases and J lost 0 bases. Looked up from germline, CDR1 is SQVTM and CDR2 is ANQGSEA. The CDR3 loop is CSVEGLAGVYSYNEQFF. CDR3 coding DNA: TGCAGCGTTGAGGGACTAGCGGGCGTATACTCCTACAATGAGCAGTTCTTC.

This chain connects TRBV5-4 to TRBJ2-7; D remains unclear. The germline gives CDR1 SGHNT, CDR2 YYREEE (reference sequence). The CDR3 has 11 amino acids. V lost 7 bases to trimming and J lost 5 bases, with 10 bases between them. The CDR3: CASGLSDEQYF. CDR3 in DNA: TGTGCCAGCGGCCTTTCGGACGAGCAGTACTTC.

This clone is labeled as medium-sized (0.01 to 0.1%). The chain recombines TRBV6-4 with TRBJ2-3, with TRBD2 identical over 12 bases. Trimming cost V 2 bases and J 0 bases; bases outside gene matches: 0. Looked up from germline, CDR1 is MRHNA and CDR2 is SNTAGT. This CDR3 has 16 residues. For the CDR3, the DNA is TGTGCCAGCAGTGACGGGACTAGCGGGAGCACAGATACGCAGTATTTT. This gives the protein CASSDGTSGSTDTQYF.

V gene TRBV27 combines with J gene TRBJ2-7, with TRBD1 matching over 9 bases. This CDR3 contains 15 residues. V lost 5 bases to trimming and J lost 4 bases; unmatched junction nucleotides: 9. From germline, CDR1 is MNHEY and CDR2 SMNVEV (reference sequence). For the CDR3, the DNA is TGTGCCAGCAGTAACTACAGGGGGCTTGTATACGAGCAGTACTTC. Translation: CASSNYRGLVYEQYF.

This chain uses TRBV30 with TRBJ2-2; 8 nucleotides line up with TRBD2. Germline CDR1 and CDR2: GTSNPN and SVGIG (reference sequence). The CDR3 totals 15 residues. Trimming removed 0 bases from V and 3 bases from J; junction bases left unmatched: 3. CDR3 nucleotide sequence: TGTGCCTGGAGTGTACACGGGAGGGACACCGGGGAGCTGTTTTTT. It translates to CAWSVHGRDTGELFF.

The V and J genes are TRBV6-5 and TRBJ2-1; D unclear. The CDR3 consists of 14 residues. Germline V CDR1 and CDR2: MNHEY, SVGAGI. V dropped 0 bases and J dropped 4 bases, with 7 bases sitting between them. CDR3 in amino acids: CASSYSDIYNEQFF. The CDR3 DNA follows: TGTGCCAGCAGTTACTCCGACATATACAATGAGCAGTTCTTC.